This TCR beta chain was recorded in a study of blood T cell repertoires in COVID-19. Study details: Nucleic acid was either cDNA or gDNA, and it came from T cells, B-cell-depleted T cells, or PBMCs.

CDR3 length equals 15 residues. In germline, CDR1 is LNHNV, CDR2 YYDKDF (reference sequence). V gave up 5 bases and J gave up 6 bases, with 17 bases separating them. Original methodology: Estimates of nucleated cell counts were drawn from the amplification of reference gene primers. The repertoire was sequenced with immunoSEQ multiplex PCR; TCRdb's copy has only in-frame clones and lacks some. V and J calls and clone size are those listed in that table; D and trimming were worked out from the DNA. The data show more than 200,000 clones, 80% to 90% seen once. Specimen: peripheral blood. This clonotype originated in a man between 60 and 75 years old with acute or convalescent COVID-19. V gene TRBV15 combines with J gene TRBJ2-1, with TRBD1 as a possible D gene (5 bases). The CDR3 sequence: CATSFTSGRANEQFF. DNA for the CDR3: TGTGCCACCAGCTTTACATCGGGCAGGGCCAATGAGCAGTTCTTC.